The T cell receptor (beta chain) described here comes from a study of radiation and T cells in renal cell carcinoma (dated by TCRdb to 2018 to 2021). In terms of the full investigation: Samples came from a clinical trial, in which primary renal cell carcinomas received 15 Gy stereotactic body radiation therapy followed by nephrectomy 4 weeks later. A total of 53 samples underwent TCR beta sequencing, made up of roughly 26 tumors and roughly 27 peripheral blood samples. A total of roughly 4 million unique CDR3 nucleotide sequences, encoding some 2,700,000 unique CDR3 amino acid sequences, were found across all 50 or so samples. Broad study findings and their caveats: Changes in the blood repertoire were not tracked past 4 weeks after treatment. Because pretreatment tumor biopsies were not available, the baseline intratumoral presence of clonotypes could not be determined. An increase in top tumor clonotypes in blood was observed from baseline to 2 weeks post-radiation, followed by contraction by 4 weeks, which was taken to suggest transient expansion of tumor-resident clones. Effects of radiation dose or scheduling on the TCR repertoire could not be addressed with the single-armed trial design.

V has 0 bases trimmed and J has 8 bases trimmed; junction bases matching no gene number 4. Spanning cysteine to phenylalanine, the CDR3 consists of 13 amino acids. Only the CDR3 DNA stays, 39 bases, in frame from base 1. The germline V gene yields SGHRS for CDR1 and YFSETQ for CDR2. Following the manufacturer's recommendations, the immunoSEQ kit was used to generate TCR beta libraries from genomic DNA. To prepare libraries, a first multiplex PCR with proprietary primers was run, followed by a second PCR that added unique barcodes, and a bead cleanup was done after each round. Each sample batch included a kit-provided positive control reaction and a negative control reaction. The final libraries were assessed on an Agilent 4200 TapeStation D1000 ScreenTape, pooled by volume, and quantified by qPCR. Sequencing was performed on an Illumina NextSeq500 with a MidOutput 150-cycle cartridge, and 156 Read1 and 15 Index1 cycles were run with kit custom primers. The pooled library was loaded at approximately 0.97 pM with about 20% PhiX control spiked in. Per the source publication's procedure: Vendor-processed data were analyzed in R, and a clonotype was defined as all T cells sharing the same CDR3 nucleotide sequence. For clone abundance analyses, frequencies were normalized to the 10,000 most abundant clones per sample. Public T cell clones, which averaged fewer than five per sample, were excluded before analysis. An abundance difference of at least 32-fold between compartments was the criterion for calling clonotypes tumor-enriched or baseline blood-enriched. A beta-binomial differential abundance model was used to identify clonotypes that were expanded or contracted between blood time points. Similarity between tumor and blood repertoires was quantified using the Baroni-Urbani and Buser coefficient, and groups were compared with two-tailed Wilcoxon tests in R. Imported from immuneACCESS, the table was reduced by TCRdb to in-frame sequences with V and J called. These copies leave out some clones; in studies compared against another copy, an unresolved V gene accounts for under half, and the cause of the remainder is not known. V and J calls and clone size are those listed in that table; D and trimming were worked out from the DNA. The sample contains approximately 140,000 clones, 88% of them found a single time. The biggest ten clones account for over 3.5% of the sample.

Read against the paper, the sample's time point label means: baseline pretreatment blood. This specimen's treatment or condition label, per the study, means: 15 Gy SBRT to primary tumor, nephrectomy 4 weeks later. To follow tumor-enriched clonotypes, serial peripheral blood was collected from radiation-treated patients at baseline and at 2 weeks and 4 weeks after SBRT. Renal cell carcinoma with clear cell pathology was present in all patients. The QIAamp DNA Blood Mini Kit (Qiagen) was used to prepare genomic DNA for TCR sequencing. Only samples passing all quality control checks were included in the analyses. Concerning this clone: This receptor's antigen is unknown. Per-nucleotide qualities are absent, and no much larger clonotype sits a single base away.

The input for sequencing was blood, taken from a patient whose treatment included radiotherapy and nephrectomy. This clonotype was sampled from a woman in her sixties or seventies with renal cell carcinoma. The rearranged segments are TRBV5-1 and TRBJ1-2, and TRBD1 aligns with 7 junction nucleotides. The sequenced DNA is TGCGCCAGCAGCTTGGGACAGGGTGGCGGCTACACCTTC. The encoded protein is CASSLGQGGGYTF.